Listed here are 27 T cell receptor beta chains from one sample, sequenced in a study of post-analysis software for immune sequencing data. General study findings and limits: In patients, TRBV5-6, TRBV5-1 and TRBV20-1 belonged to five or six TRBV segments found more frequently than in controls.

Unique molecular identifiers had been added to the TCR beta cDNA libraries. TCRdb re-derived calls from the PCR reads in MiXCR, one entry per CDR3 protein. Of about 540,000 distinct CDR3 sequences in the sample, under 40% were seen once. The antigens of these receptors remain unknown. The sequenced material came from blood. These TCRs come from a girl aged 2 to 17 with multiple sclerosis.

The chain is built from TRBV6-1 and TRBJ1-2; D is unresolved. This CDR3 spans 14 amino acids. Trimming removed 5 bases at V and 4 bases at J, with 14 bases between. Looked up from germline, CDR1 is MNHNS and CDR2 is SASEGT. CDR3 nucleotide sequence: TGTGCCAGCAGTCGAAGGGCGGAATTCTATGGCTACACCTTC. It translates to CASSRRAEFYGYTF.

This clonotype was observed a handful of times. The CDR3 loop reads CSAFGQVSNEQFF. For the CDR3, the DNA is TGCAGCGCCTTCGGGCAGGTCTCCAATGAGCAGTTCTTC. The chain links TRBV29-1 to TRBJ2-1; D unclear. In germline, CDR1 is SQVTM, CDR2 ANQGSEA. V lost 7 bases to trimming and J lost 6 bases, with 16 bases between them. The CDR3 runs to 13 residues.

The V call is TRBV3-1, the J call TRBJ2-5; D gene uncertain. Germline CDR1 reads LGHDT; CDR2 reads YNNKEL (reference sequence). V was shortened by 0 bases and J by 1 base, with 12 bases between the two germline ends. The CDR3 sequence is 16 residues long. CDR3 coding DNA: TGTGCCAGCAGCCAAGAAATTTGGGAAACCCAAGAGACCCAGTACTTC. Its protein product is CASSQEIWETQETQYF.

This chain connects TRBV9 to TRBJ1-6, with D hard to call. CDR3 size: 16 residues. V lost 0 bases and J 2 bases, leaving 9 bases between the germline ends. Germline values: CDR1 SGDLS, CDR2 YYNGEE. CDR3 sequence: CASSVAQQTYNSPLHF. The CDR3 region has the DNA TGTGCCAGCAGCGTAGCTCAGCAGACCTATAATTCACCCCTCCACTTT.

This clonotype was picked up a small number of times. This chain uses TRBV6-6 with TRBJ2-3; 7 bases match TRBD1. The CDR3 loop spans 15 amino acids. From germline, CDR1 is MNHNY and CDR2 SVGAGI (reference sequence). The V gene end was trimmed by 6 bases and the J gene end by 4 bases; junction bases not matched to a gene: 10. CDR3 nucleotides: TGTGCCAGCAGCCGACAGGGAGTGGGCCCAGATACGCAGTATTTT. Encoded protein: CASSRQGVGPDTQYF.

The table lists this clonotype with a few counts. The chain joins TRBV7-2 to TRBJ2-1, with 10 bases matching TRBD2. J lost 4 bases, V lost 6 bases, and 9 bases had no gene match. This CDR3 has 16 residues. CDR1 is SGHTA, CDR2 FQGNSA, per germline. CDR3 sequence (DNA): TGTGCCAGCAGTGCGCTAGCGGGGGTCGATTACAATGAGCAGTTCTTC. Protein sequence: CASSALAGVDYNEQFF.

This clonotype occurred a few times. The V and J genes are TRBV4-1 and TRBJ1-5; D remains unclear. V lost 0 bases and J 4 bases, leaving 10 bases between the germline ends. The CDR3 spans 15 residues. CDR1 and CDR2 from the germline V gene are MGHRA and YSYEKL. CDR3 loop: CASSQDAGPNQPQHF. CDR3 in DNA: TGCGCCAGCAGCCAAGACGCAGGCCCTAATCAGCCCCAGCATTTT.

Regarding this clonotype: Germline and junction disagree at one end, which may indicate a read error. This rearrangement joins TRBV14 to TRBJ2-7; D not certain. This CDR3 spans 14 amino acids. CDR1 and CDR2 from the germline V gene are SGHDN and FVKESK. The CDR3 protein is CVSSPRTGSYEQYF. CDR3 DNA sequence: TGTGTCAGCAGCCCCCGGACGGGCTCCTACGAGCAGTACTTC.

This chain joins TRBV7-7 and TRBJ2-5, with D perhaps being TRBD1 or TRBD2 (5 bases each). Germline CDR1 SSHAT, CDR2 FNYEAQ (reference sequence). Trimming took off 1 base at V and 9 bases at J, with 9 bases between the two ends. This CDR3 has 12 amino acids. The CDR3 DNA reads TGTGCCAGCAGCTTAGAACGAGGGGCCCAGTACTTC. This sequence encodes CASSLERGAQYF. Together with reference TRBV7-7 and TRBJ2-5, the CDR3 gives the full variable domain: GAGVSQSPRYKVTKRGQDVTLRCDPISSHATLYWYQQALGQGPEFLTYFNYEAQPDKSGLPSDRFSAERPEGSISTLTIQRTEQRDSAMYRCASSLERGAQYFGPGTRLLVL.

This clonotype was counted a single time. This chain uses TRBV20-1 with TRBJ2-3; D is uncertain. The ends were cut back, 5 bases at V and 8 bases at J, with 14 bases in the middle. The CDR3 spans 12 residues. Germline loops: CDR1 DFQATT, CDR2 SNEGSKA (reference sequence). CDR3 amino acids: CSAPVATGTQYF. CDR3 in DNA: TGCAGTGCTCCCGTGGCCACCGGTACGCAGTATTTT.

This clonotype occurred many times. The V and J genes are TRBV5-1 and TRBJ2-5; TRBD1 is a possible D gene (5 bases). The CDR3 is 13 amino acids. Germline CDR1 reads SGHRS; CDR2 reads YFSETQ. The V gene lost 0 bases and the J gene lost 3 bases, with 6 bases spanning the gap. The CDR3 DNA reads as TGCGCCAGCAGCTTGGTCAGGGAAGAGACCCAGTACTTC. This translates into CASSLVREETQYF. Full variable domain (missing parts from reference TRBV5-1 and TRBJ2-5): KAGVTQTPRYLIKTRGQQVTLSCSPISGHRSVSWYQQTPGQGLQFLFEYFSETQRNKGNFPGRFSGRQFSNSRSEMNVSTLELGDSALYLCASSLVREETQYFGPGTRLLVL.

There are a few counts of this clonotype. The chain employs TRBV7-2 and TRBJ2-1, with 7 bases identical to TRBD2. CDR1 is SGHTA, CDR2 FQGNSA, per germline. V gave up 5 bases and J gave up 4 bases; unmatched junction bases: 11. The CDR3 spans 16 residues. The DNA for the CDR3 is TGTGCCAGCAGCACTCGGCAGTCTAGCGGATACAATGAGCAGTTCTTC. Its translation: CASSTRQSSGYNEQFF.

The chain carries TRBV15 and TRBJ1-5, with 8 bases identical to TRBD1. The V and J ends lost 2 bases and 2 bases, in that order; junction bases with no gene match: 5. The CDR3 is 16 residues long. Germline CDR1 LNHNV, CDR2 YYDKDF (reference sequence). DNA for the CDR3: TGTGCCACCAGCAGAAACCCGGGACAGGGCAATCAGCCCCAGCATTTT. It codes for CATSRNPGQGNQPQHF.

The chain carries TRBV6-5 and TRBJ1-1, with D possibly matching TRBD1 (5 bases). CDR3 size: 13 residues. The V gene's germline CDR1 is MNHEY and CDR2 SVGAGI. Trimming took 6 bases from V and 10 from J, leaving 18 bases between them. In DNA, the CDR3 is TGTGCCAGCAGGACACCGGGACTGGGATCAGCTTTCTTT. Amino acid sequence: CASRTPGLGSAFF.

The chain joins TRBV20-1 to TRBJ1-5; D is unresolved. This CDR3 is 15 amino acids long. Per the germline V gene, CDR1 is DFQATT and CDR2 is SNEGSKA (reference sequence). V was trimmed by 6 bases and J by 3 bases, leaving 18 bases between them. In DNA form, the CDR3 reads TGCAGTGCAGAGCTCCGGAGGGCCCCCAATCAGCCCCAGCATTTT. As protein: CSAELRRAPNQPQHF.

The DNA of the CDR3 is TGTGCCAGCTCACCACTGAAAGCGGGTCGTCGCGAGACCCAGTACTTC. Its translation is CASSPLKAGRRETQYF. The chain links TRBV18 to TRBJ2-5; D is possibly TRBD2 (6 bases). The germline V gene has CDR1 KGHSH and CDR2 LQKENI. The CDR3 spans 16 residues. V was cut by 1 base and J by 5 bases, with 17 bases left in between. Variable domain in full (rest from reference TRBV18 and TRBJ2-5): NAGVMQNPRHLVRRRGQEARLRCSPMKGHSHVYWYRQLPEEGLKFMVYLQKENIIDESGMPKERFSAEFPKEGPSILRIQQVVRGDSAAYFCASSPLKAGRRETQYFGPGTRLLVL.

The chain is built from TRBV24-1 and TRBJ2-1; maybe TRBD1 (5 bases). The CDR3 contains 14 residues. The V and J ends lost 6 bases and 6 bases respectively, with 14 bases between them. Germline CDR1 KGHDR, CDR2 SFDVKD. Here the CDR3 reads CATSQVGRPNEQFF. For the CDR3, the DNA is TGTGCCACCAGTCAGGTGGGGCGGCCCAATGAGCAGTTCTTC.

This clonotype was seen at least ten times. The chain uses TRBV29-1 and TRBJ2-7; TRBD1 might be the D (6 bases). This CDR3 is 15 amino acids long. Trimming removed 0 bases from V and 1 base from J, with 13 bases in between. Germline V gene lookup returns CDR1 SQVTM and CDR2 ANQGSEA. The CDR3 here is CSVEEGDTISYEQYF. CDR3 sequence (DNA): TGCAGCGTTGAAGAGGGGGACACAATATCCTACGAGCAGTACTTC.

Worth noting for this clonotype: This could be a read error, since a much larger clone is one nucleotide away. J is TRBJ2-7 and V is TRBV15; either TRBD1 or TRBD2 may fit D (5 bases each). This CDR3 comprises 15 residues. Germline V gives CDR1 LNHNV, CDR2 YYDKDF (reference sequence). CDR3 protein: CVTSRQQGRDHEQYF. In DNA form, the CDR3 reads TGTGTCACCAGCAGGCAGCAAGGCAGGGACCACGAGCAGTACTTC.

Points on this clonotype: At one end, the junction sequence differs from germline, possibly due to a read error. The V call is TRBV6-6, the J call TRBJ2-7, with 7 positions matching TRBD1. Germline V lookup: CDR1 MNHNY, CDR2 SVGAGI (reference sequence). CDR3 size: 15 residues. CDR3 sequence reads: CASSLGTVSSYGQYF. The CDR3 nucleotides read TGTGCCAGCAGTCTCGGGACAGTAAGCTCCTACGGGCAGTACTTC.

The chain is built from TRBV20-1 and TRBJ2-2; TRBD1 or TRBD2 may be the D gene (5 bases each). This CDR3 spans 15 amino acids. Germline V CDR1 and CDR2: DFQATT, SNEGSKA (reference sequence). V lost 2 bases, J lost 7 bases, and 17 bases lay in between. The CDR3 DNA reads as TGCAGTGCTAGAAGACGGGGCTCGGCCGGCGGGGAGCTGTTTTTT. Its protein product is CSARRRGSAGGELFF.

The chain carries TRBV4-2 and TRBJ1-2; 8 positions match TRBD1. CDR3 length: 17 amino acids. Germline CDR1 reads LGHNA; CDR2 reads YNFKEQ. V dropped 5 bases and J dropped 5; count of bases not matched to a gene: 16. DNA of the CDR3: TGTGCCAGCAGCTATTACTCGCAGGGGGCCGTTTCATATGGCTACACCTTC. It specifies CASSYYSQGAVSYGYTF.

V and J are TRBV29-1 and TRBJ1-2; 8 bases map to TRBD1. The CDR3 is 15 residues long. The germline V gene has CDR1 SQVTM and CDR2 ANQGSEA. After removal of 3 bases from V and 4 bases from J, the junction contained 10 bases not matched to a gene. As DNA, the CDR3 is TGCAGCGTTGACCCTTGGACAGGGCGCGGCTATGGCTACACCTTC. It specifies CSVDPWTGRGYGYTF.

The CDR3 protein is CASSLVPQDTQYF. CDR3 DNA sequence: TGCGCCAGCAGCCTTGTCCCGCAGGATACGCAGTATTTT. The rearrangement joins TRBV4-1 to TRBJ2-3; D gene uncertain. From germline, CDR1 is MGHRA and CDR2 YSYEKL. Trimming left V 4 bases short and J 6 bases short, with 11 bases between. The CDR3 length is 13 residues.

This clonotype was observed many times. The chain recombines TRBV5-6 with TRBJ1-2, with 7 bases fitting TRBD1. Germline assignment: CDR1 SGHDT and CDR2 YYEEEE. The trim removed 4 bases at V and 3 bases at J, leaving 6 bases unmatched. The CDR3 extends over 14 amino acids. CDR3: CASSSTGTDYGYTF. The CDR3 DNA reads TGTGCCAGCAGCAGCACCGGGACAGACTATGGCTACACCTTC.

This clonotype was seen more than once but under ten times. The chain recombines TRBV20-1 with TRBJ2-1; D is uncertain. Germline lookup yields CDR1 DFQATT and CDR2 SNEGSKA (reference sequence). Trimming took off 3 bases at V and 6 bases at J, with 9 bases between the two ends. The CDR3 totals 12 residues. CDR3 sequence: CSASSGPNEQFF. The CDR3 DNA sequence: TGCAGTGCTAGTTCTGGGCCCAATGAGCAGTTCTTC.

The V call is TRBV20-1, the J call TRBJ2-3; 9 bases fit TRBD2. The length of the CDR3 is 15 residues. Germline lookup yields CDR1 DFQATT and CDR2 SNEGSKA (reference sequence). Germline trimming cut 7 bases from V and 0 bases from J; bases unmatched to any gene: 8. The chain's CDR3 is CSGSSGAGSTDTQYF. CDR3 DNA: TGCAGTGGGTCTAGCGGGGCCGGGAGCACAGATACGCAGTATTTT.